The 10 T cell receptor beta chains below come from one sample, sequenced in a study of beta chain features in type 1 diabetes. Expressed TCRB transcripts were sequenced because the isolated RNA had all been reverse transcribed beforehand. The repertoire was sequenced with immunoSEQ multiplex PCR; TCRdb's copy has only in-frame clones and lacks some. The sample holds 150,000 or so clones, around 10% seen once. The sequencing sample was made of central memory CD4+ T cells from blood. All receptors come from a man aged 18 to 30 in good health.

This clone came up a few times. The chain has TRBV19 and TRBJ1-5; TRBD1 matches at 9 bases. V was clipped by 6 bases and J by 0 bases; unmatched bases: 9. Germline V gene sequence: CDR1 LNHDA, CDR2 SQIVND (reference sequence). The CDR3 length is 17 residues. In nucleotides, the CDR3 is TGTGCCAGTAGCCCGAAACAGGGGGCGAATAGCAATCAGCCCCAGCATTTT. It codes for CASSPKQGANSNQPQHF.

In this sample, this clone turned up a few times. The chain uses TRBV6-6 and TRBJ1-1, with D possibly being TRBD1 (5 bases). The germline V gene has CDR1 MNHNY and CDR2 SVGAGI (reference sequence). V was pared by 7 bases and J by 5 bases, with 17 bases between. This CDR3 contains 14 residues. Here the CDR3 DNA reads TGTGCCAGCACGCGACCCGGGACTAAGACTGAAGCTTTCTTT. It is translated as CASTRPGTKTEAFF.

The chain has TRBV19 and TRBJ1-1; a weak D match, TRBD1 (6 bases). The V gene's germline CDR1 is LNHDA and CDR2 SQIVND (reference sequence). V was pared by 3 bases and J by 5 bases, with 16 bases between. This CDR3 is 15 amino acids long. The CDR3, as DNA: TGTGCCAGTAGTATCCGGGGGCGCACCCGGACTGAAGCTTTCTTT. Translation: CASSIRGRTRTEAFF.

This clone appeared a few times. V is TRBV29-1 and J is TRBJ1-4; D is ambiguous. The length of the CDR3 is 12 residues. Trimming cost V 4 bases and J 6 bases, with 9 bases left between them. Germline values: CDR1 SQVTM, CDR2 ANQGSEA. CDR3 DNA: TGCAGCGTTGCCTCTCGGGATGAAAAACTGTTTTTT. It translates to CSVASRDEKLFF.

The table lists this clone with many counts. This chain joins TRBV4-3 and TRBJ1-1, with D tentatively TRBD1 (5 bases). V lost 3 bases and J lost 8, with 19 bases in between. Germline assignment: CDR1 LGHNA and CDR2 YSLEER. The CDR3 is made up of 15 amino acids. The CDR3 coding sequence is TGCGCCAGCAGCCATCAGTGGGGCCTGGAGGAGGAAGCTTTCTTT. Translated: CASSHQWGLEEEAFF.

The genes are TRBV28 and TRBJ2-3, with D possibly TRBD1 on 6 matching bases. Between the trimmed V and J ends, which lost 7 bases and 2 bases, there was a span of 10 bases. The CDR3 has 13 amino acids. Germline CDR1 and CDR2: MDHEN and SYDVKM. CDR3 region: CASNEGVTDTQYF. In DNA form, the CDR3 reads TGTGCCAGCAATGAGGGGGTCACAGATACGCAGTATTTT.

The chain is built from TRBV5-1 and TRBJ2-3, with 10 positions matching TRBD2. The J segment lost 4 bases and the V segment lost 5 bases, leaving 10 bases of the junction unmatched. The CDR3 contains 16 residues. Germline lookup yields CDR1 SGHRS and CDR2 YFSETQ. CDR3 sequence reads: CASRLPAGGSPDTQYF. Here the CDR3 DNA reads TGCGCCAGCAGGTTGCCAGCGGGAGGGTCCCCAGATACGCAGTATTTT. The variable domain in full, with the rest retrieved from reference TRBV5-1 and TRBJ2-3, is KAGVTQTPRYLIKTRGQQVTLSCSPISGHRSVSWYQQTPGQGLQFLFEYFSETQRNKGNFPGRFSGRQFSNSRSEMNVSTLELGDSALYLCASRLPAGGSPDTQYFGPGTRLTVL.

The CDR3 reads CASSIRDPTRQYF. CDR3 nucleotides: TGTGCCAGCAGTATTCGGGACCCGACTCGGCAGTACTTC. V gene TRBV6-5 combines with J gene TRBJ2-7; D assignment may be TRBD1 or TRBD2 (5 bases each). The V end lost 5 bases, the J end lost 9 bases, and 17 bases lay between the germline ends. Per germline, CDR1 MNHEY and CDR2 SVGAGI. There are 13 residues in the CDR3.

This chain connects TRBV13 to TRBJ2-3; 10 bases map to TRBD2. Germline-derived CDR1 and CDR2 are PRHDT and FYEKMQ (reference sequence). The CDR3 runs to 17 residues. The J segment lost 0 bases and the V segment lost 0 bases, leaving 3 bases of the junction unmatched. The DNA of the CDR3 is TGTGCCAGCAGCTTAGGGGGACTAGCGAGGAGCACAGATACGCAGTATTTT. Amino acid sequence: CASSLGGLARSTDTQYF.

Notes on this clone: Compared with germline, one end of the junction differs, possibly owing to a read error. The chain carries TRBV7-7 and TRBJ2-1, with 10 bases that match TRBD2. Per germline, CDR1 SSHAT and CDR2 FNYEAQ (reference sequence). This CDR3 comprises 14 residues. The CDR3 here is CASSPTSGDNEQFF. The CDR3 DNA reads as TGTGCTAGCAGCCCAACTAGCGGGGACAATGAGCAGTTCTTC. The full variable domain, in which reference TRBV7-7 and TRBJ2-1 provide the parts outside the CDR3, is GAGVSQSPRYKVTKRGQDVTLRCDPISSHATLYWYQQALGQGPEFLTYFNYEAQPDKSGLPSDRFSAERPEGSISTLTIQRTEQRDSAMYRCASSPTSGDNEQFFGPGTRLTVL.